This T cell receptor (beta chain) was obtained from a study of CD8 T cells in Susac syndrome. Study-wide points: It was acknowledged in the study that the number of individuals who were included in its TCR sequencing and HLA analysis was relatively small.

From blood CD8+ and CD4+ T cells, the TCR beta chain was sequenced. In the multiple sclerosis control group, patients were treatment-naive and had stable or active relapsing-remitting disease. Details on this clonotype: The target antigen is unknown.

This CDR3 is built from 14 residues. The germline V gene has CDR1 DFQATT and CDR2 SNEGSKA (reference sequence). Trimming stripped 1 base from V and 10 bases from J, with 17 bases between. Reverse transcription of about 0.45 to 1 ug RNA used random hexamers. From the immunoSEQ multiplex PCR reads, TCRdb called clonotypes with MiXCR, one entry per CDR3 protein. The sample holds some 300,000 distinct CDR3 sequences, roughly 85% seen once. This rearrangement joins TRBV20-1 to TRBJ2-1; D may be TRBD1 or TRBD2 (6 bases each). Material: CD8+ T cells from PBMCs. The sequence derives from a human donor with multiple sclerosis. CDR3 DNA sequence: TGCAGTGCTAGAGCCCTGAGGTTAGGGGGGGAGCAGTTCTTC. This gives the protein CSARALRLGGEQFF.